Below are 26 T cell receptor beta chains sequenced from a single sample in a study of CXCR3-negative and CXCR3-positive naive CD8 T cells. The study's findings and limits: The TRB CDR3s that CXCR3-positive naive cells carried were more hydrophobic than those of CXCR3-negative naive cells.

Their cognate antigens are unknown. Each TRB cDNA library was prepared by 5' RACE (with UMI labels). TCRdb derives one entry per CDR3 protein from the 5' RACE reads, leaving out DNA. The table for this sample gives 5,500 to 8,500 distinct CDR3 sequences. The sequenced sample consisted of naive CXCR3+ CD8+ T cells from blood. Subset described: CD45RO-CCR7+CD27+CD95- naive CD8+ T cells expressing CXCR3 (TNR3+). The receptors shown here come from a human donor in good health. Some clones in this sample may be carry-over from other donors' samples.

This chain joins TRBV27 and TRBJ2-1. The CDR3 consists of 14 residues. Germline V gene sequence: CDR1 MNHEY, CDR2 SMNVEV (reference sequence). CDR3 residues: CASSLLGSTNEQFF.

This clonotype is medium-sized by frequency. The chain is built from TRBV29-1 and TRBJ1-1. Germline V gives CDR1 SQVTM, CDR2 ANQGSEA. The CDR3 totals 13 residues. The CDR3 reads CSVGNPMNTEAFF. Together with reference TRBV29-1 and TRBJ1-1, the CDR3 gives the full variable domain: SAVISQKPSRDICQRGTSLTIQCQVDSQVTMMFWYRQQPGQSLTLIATANQGSEATYESGFVIDKFPISRPNLTFSTLTVSNMSPEDSSIYLCSVGNPMNTEAFFGQGTRLTVV.

This chain links TRBV11-2 with TRBJ2-1; TCRdb names TRBD2, which stays unverified in the absence of DNA. The length of the CDR3 is 14 residues. Germline lookup yields CDR1 SGHAT and CDR2 FQNNGV. This CDR3 is CASRGLASVNEQFF.

This clonotype is medium-sized by frequency. The chain's CDR3 is CASSFEGVHNEQFF. The chain recombines TRBV5-5 with TRBJ2-1. The CDR3 covers 14 residues. The germline V gene encodes CDR1 SGHKS and CDR2 YYEKEE (reference sequence).

This clonotype is medium-sized (0.01 to 0.1%) by frequency. The CDR3 protein is CASSLFVGNQETQYF. The rearrangement uses TRBV27 and TRBJ2-5. CDR1 is MNHEY, CDR2 SMNVEV, per germline (reference sequence). The CDR3 contains 15 residues.

This clonotype is classed as medium-sized by frequency. The chain is built from TRBV10-3 and TRBJ2-7; the D gene TCRdb calls, TRBD1, cannot be checked with no DNA. Germline V gives CDR1 ENHRY, CDR2 SYGVKD. The CDR3 contains 17 residues. The CDR3 spells CAISDLGYRDRSYEQYF.

This chain uses TRBV20-1 with TRBJ2-7; the D call of TRBD2 rests on TCRdb alone, since no DNA is present to check it. Germline lookup yields CDR1 DFQATT and CDR2 SNEGSKA (reference sequence). The CDR3 runs to 18 residues. The CDR3 is CSARVGELRAHPAYEQYF.

The V and J genes are TRBV25-1 and TRBJ2-5. The CDR3 has 15 residues. Germline V gene data show CDR1 as MGHDK and CDR2 as SYGVNS. CDR3: CDSSDSEIFEETQYF.

By frequency, this clonotype is medium-sized. The chain combines TRBV29-1 with TRBJ2-3; without DNA, the TCRdb call of TRBD2 cannot be checked. Looked up from germline, CDR1 is SQVTM and CDR2 is ANQGSEA. The CDR3 length is 15 residues. The CDR3: CSGRAGTSPTDTQYF.

This clonotype counts as medium-sized by frequency. The chain has TRBV2 and TRBJ2-2; with no DNA, the TCRdb D assignment of TRBD2 cannot be verified. The CDR3 runs 16 residues. Germline V gene lookup returns CDR1 SNHLY and CDR2 FYNNEI. The CDR3 loop reads CASSEETSGYTGELFF.

This sequence joins TRBV2 and TRBJ2-1. Germline CDR1 and CDR2: SNHLY and FYNNEI. This CDR3 spans 12 amino acids. The CDR3 region is CASPSSYNEQFF.

The chain joins TRBV29-1 to TRBJ2-7; there is no DNA to check the TCRdb D call of TRBD2. Per germline, CDR1 SQVTM and CDR2 ANQGSEA. CDR3 length equals 13 residues. The CDR3 reads CSVVPPAAREQYF.

The chain has TRBV6-2 or TRBV6-3 and TRBJ2-3; TCRdb outputs TRBD2, but without DNA this stays unchecked. In germline, CDR1 is MNHEY, CDR2 SVGEGT. The CDR3 runs 16 residues. CDR3 loop: CASSYVIAGDTDTQYF.

The rearrangement joins TRBV29-1 to TRBJ2-4; the D gene TCRdb calls, TRBD1, cannot be checked with no DNA. Germline V gene lookup returns CDR1 SQVTM and CDR2 ANQGSEA. CDR3 length: 14 amino acids. CDR3 residues: CSVEGQGLPNIQYF.

The chain has TRBV14 and TRBJ2-1; TCRdb reports TRBD1, a call that lacks DNA to check it against. Per germline, CDR1 SGHDN and CDR2 FVKESK. CDR3 length equals 15 residues. The CDR3 spells CASSPDRVSYNEQFF.

The chain links TRBV25-1 to TRBJ1-4. Germline CDR1 MGHDK, CDR2 SYGVNS. The CDR3 totals 15 residues. CDR3 region: CASRTKSWAGEKLFF. Based on the CDR3 plus reference TRBV25-1 and TRBJ1-4, the full variable domain is EADIYQTPRYLVIGTGKKITLECSQTMGHDKMYWYQQDPGMELHLIHYSYGVNSTEKGDLSSESTVSRIRTEHFPLTLESARPSHTSQYLCASRTKSWAGEKLFFGSGTQLSVL.

The chain has TRBV13 and TRBJ1-1. CDR1 is PRHDT and CDR2 is FYEKMQ in the germline V gene (reference sequence). The CDR3 is 11 residues long. The CDR3 loop reads CASSRGSEAFF.

The chain couples TRBV20-1 to TRBJ2-1; TCRdb indicates TRBD2, and absent DNA this call remains unverified. CDR3 length equals 12 residues. The germline CDR1 and CDR2 sequences are DFQATT and SNEGSKA (reference sequence). This chain's CDR3 is CSARGLNNEQFF.

The CDR3 sequence is CSVESPKGYTGELFF. The chain recombines TRBV29-1 with TRBJ2-2; TCRdb gives TRBD1 as the D gene, but with no DNA this cannot be confirmed. Germline CDR1 is SQVTM and CDR2 is ANQGSEA. The CDR3 sequence is 15 residues long.

The chain recombines TRBV14 with TRBJ2-7; there is no DNA to check the TCRdb D call of TRBD2. The CDR3 covers 19 residues. Germline V lookup: CDR1 SGHDN, CDR2 FVKESK. CDR3 protein: CASSQGDGPSGRASYEQYF.

This clonotype is labeled medium-sized based on frequency. The chain's CDR3 is CASSLVSGLEETQYF. The chain employs TRBV5-1 and TRBJ2-5. CDR3 length: 15 residues. From germline, CDR1 is SGHRS and CDR2 YFSETQ.

CDR3 amino acids: CASSQFFGSYNEQFF. This sequence joins TRBV3-1 and TRBJ2-1. In germline, CDR1 is LGHDT, CDR2 YNNKEL (reference sequence). This CDR3 contains 15 residues.

This chain uses TRBV20-1 with TRBJ1-1; as DNA is missing, the TRBD1 call by TCRdb cannot be tested. CDR1 is DFQATT and CDR2 is SNEGSKA in the germline V gene (reference sequence). The CDR3 runs 14 residues. CDR3: CSPRGAGEPTEAFF.

The chain carries TRBV2 and TRBJ1-1; TCRdb's D call of TRBD1 is untestable without DNA. This CDR3 spans 13 amino acids. The germline gives CDR1 SNHLY, CDR2 FYNNEI. The CDR3 sequence is CASIGPGMGEAFF.

V gene TRBV7-2 combines with J gene TRBJ2-6. This CDR3 is built from 15 residues. CDR1 and CDR2 from the germline V gene are SGHTA and FQGNSA. The CDR3 reads CASSFGISGANVLTF.

This clonotype is medium-sized by frequency. The V gene is TRBV5-1, the J gene TRBJ2-7; TCRdb's D gene call, TRBD2, goes unchecked for lack of DNA. This CDR3 contains 18 residues. Germline V lookup: CDR1 SGHRS, CDR2 YFSETQ. This CDR3 is CASSLESLAGGTSYEQYF. Filled out from reference TRBV5-1 and TRBJ2-7, the complete variable domain reads KAGVTQTPRYLIKTRGQQVTLSCSPISGHRSVSWYQQTPGQGLQFLFEYFSETQRNKGNFPGRFSGRQFSNSRSEMNVSTLELGDSALYLCASSLESLAGGTSYEQYFGPGTRLTVT.